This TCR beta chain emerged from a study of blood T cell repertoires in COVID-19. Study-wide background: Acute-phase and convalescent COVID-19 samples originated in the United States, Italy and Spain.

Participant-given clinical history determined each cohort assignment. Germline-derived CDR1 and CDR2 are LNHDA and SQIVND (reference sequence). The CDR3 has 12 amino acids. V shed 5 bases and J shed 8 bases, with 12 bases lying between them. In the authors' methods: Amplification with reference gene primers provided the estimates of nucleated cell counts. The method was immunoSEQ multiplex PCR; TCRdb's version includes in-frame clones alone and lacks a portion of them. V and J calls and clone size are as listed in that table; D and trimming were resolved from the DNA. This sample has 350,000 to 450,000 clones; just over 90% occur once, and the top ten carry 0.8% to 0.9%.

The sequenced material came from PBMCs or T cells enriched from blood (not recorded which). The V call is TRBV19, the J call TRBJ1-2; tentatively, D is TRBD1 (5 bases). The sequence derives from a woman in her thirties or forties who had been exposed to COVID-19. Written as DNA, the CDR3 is TGTGCCAGTAGTCTTCCGTGGGGCGGCTACACCTTC. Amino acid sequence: CASSLPWGGYTF.